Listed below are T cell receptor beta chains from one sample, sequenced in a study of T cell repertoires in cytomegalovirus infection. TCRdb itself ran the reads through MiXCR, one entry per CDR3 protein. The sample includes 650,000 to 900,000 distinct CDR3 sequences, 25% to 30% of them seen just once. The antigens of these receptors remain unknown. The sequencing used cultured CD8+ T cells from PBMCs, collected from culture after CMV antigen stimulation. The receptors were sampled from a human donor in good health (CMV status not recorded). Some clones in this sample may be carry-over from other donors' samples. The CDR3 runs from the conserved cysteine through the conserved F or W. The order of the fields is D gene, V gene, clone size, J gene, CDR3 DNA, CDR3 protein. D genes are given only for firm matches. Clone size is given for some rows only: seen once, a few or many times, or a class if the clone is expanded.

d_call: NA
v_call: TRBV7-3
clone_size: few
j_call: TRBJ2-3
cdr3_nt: TGTGCCAGCAGCCCGAACGCCTTCAGAGGGGGTGAGCAGTATTTT
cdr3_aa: CASSPNAFRGGEQYF

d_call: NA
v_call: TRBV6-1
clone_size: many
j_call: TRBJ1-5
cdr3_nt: TGTGCCAGCAGTGAGCAGGGACACTACAATCAGCCCCAGCATTTT
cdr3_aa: CASSEQGHYNQPQHF

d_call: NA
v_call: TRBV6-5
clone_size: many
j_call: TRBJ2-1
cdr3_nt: TGTGCCAGCAGTTACTCCGGGGGCGGGAATGAGCAGTTCTTC
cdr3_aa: CASSYSGGGNEQFF

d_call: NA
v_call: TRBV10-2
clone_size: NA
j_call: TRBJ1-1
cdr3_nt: TGCGCCAGCAGTGACCTCCGTACACAGGCGGACACTGAAGCTTTCTTT
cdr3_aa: CASSDLRTQADTEAFF

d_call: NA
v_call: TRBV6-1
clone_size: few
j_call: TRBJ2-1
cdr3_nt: TGTGCCAGCAGTCGAGGGAACAATGAGCAGTTCTTC
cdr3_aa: CASSRGNNEQFF

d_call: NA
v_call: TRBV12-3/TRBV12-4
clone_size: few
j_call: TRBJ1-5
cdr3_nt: TGTGTCAGCAGTTTTGGAAGGACTCAGCCCCAGCATTTT
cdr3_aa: CVSSFGRTQPQHF

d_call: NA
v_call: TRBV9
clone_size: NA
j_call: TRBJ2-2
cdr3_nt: TGTGCCAGCAGCGTAGATAGCGGACCTGTCACCGGGGAGCTGTTTTTT
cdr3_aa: CASSVDSGPVTGELFF

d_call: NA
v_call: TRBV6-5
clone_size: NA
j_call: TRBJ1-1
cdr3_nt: TGTGCCAGCAGTTACGGGCCGGGCACTGAAGCTTTCTTT
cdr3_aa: CASSYGPGTEAFF

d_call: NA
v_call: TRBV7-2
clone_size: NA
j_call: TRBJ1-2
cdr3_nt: TGTGCCAGCAGCTTAGCCTACAGGGATTCTAACTATGGCTACACCTTC
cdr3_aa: CASSLAYRDSNYGYTF

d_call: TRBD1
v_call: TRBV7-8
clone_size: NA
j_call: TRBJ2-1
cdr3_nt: TGTGCCAGCAGCCCTCTCGGACAGGGGGCCTCCTACAATGAGCAGTTCTTC
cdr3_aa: CASSPLGQGASYNEQFF

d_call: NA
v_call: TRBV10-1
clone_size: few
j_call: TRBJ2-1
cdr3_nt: TGCGCCAGCAGTGAGTCTCGTCCCCTATGGATGAATGAGCAGTTCTTC
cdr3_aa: CASSESRPLWMNEQFF

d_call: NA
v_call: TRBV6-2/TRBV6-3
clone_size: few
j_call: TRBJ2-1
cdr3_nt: TGTGCCAGCAGTTACGAGGCGGCGGGACTTAAGAATGAGCAGTTCTTC
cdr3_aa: CASSYEAAGLKNEQFF

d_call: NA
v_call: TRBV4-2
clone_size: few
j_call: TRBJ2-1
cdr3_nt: TGTGCCAGCAGCCAAGATCAAAACAGGTACAATGAGCAGTTCTTC
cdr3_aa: CASSQDQNRYNEQFF

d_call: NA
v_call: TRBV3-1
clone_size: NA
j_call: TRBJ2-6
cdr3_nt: TGTGCCAGCAGCCAAGTCGGGTCTGGGGCCAACGTCCTGACTTTC
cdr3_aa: CASSQVGSGANVLTF

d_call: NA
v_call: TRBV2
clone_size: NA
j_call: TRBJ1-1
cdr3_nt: TGTGCCAGCACCGAACGGGGGGCCGGAGCTTTCTTT
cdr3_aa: CASTERGAGAFF

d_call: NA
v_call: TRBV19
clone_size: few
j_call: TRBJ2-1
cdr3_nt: TGTGCCAGTAGTATCGGGGTCAACAATGAGCAGTTCTTC
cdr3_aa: CASSIGVNNEQFF

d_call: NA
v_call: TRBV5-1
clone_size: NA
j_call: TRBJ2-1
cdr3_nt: TGCGCCAGCAGCACCGCCGGGGCGGGCAATGAGCAGTTCTTC
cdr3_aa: CASSTAGAGNEQFF

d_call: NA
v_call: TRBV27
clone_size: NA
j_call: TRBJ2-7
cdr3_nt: TGTGCCAGCAGTTCCAAGGCGCGGTCCTCCTACGAGCAGTACTTC
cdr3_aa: CASSSKARSSYEQYF

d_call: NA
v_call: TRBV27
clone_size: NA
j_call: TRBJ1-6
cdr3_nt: TGTGCCAGCAGTTTATGGACAAAAAATTCACCCCTCCACTTT
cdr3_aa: CASSLWTKNSPLHF

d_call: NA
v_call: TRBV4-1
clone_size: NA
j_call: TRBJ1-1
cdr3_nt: TGCGCCAGCAGCTTCCATCTCATGAACACTGAAGCTTTCTTT
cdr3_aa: CASSFHLMNTEAFF

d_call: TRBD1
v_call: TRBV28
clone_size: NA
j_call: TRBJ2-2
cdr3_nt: TGTGCCAGCAGTGGACAGGGTCAGACCGGGGAGCTGTTTTTT
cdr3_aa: CASSGQGQTGELFF

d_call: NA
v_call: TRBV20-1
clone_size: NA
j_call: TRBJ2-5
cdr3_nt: TGCAGTGCCCACCACCTGACGACAGGCCCAGAGACCCAGTACTTC
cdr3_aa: CSAHHLTTGPETQYF

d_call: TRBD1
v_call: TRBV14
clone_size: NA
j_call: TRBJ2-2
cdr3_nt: TGTGCCAGCAGCCAAGATTGGACAGGGGGTCGAGGCGGGGAGCTGTTTTTT
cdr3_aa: CASSQDWTGGRGGELFF

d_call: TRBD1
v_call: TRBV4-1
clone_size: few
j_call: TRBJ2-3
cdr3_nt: TGCGCCAGCAGCCAAGGGACAGGGCGAAGGAGCACAGATACGCAGTATTTT
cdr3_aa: CASSQGTGRRSTDTQYF

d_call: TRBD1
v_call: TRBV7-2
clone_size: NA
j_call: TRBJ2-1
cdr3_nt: TGTGCCAGCAGCCCAGGACAGGGAATCGCCTACAATGAGCAGTTCTTC
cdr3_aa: CASSPGQGIAYNEQFF

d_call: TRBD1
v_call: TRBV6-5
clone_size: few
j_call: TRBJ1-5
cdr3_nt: TGTGCCAGCAGTACTACAGGGGGCAGTCAGCCCCAGCATTTT
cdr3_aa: CASSTTGGSQPQHF

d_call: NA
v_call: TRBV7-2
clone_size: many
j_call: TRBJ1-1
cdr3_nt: TGTGCCAGCAGCTTAGCGGCTGGGAACACTGAAGCTTTCTTT
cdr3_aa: CASSLAAGNTEAFF

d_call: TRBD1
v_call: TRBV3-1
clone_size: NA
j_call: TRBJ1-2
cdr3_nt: TGTGCCAGCAGCCCTAGGGACAGGGGCCTCAATGGCTATGGCTACTCCTTC
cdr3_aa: CASSPRDRGLNGYGYSF

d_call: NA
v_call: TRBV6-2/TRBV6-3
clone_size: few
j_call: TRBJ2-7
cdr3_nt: TGTGCCAGCAGAGAGGACGGAACCTACGAGCAGTACTTC
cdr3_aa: CASREDGTYEQYF

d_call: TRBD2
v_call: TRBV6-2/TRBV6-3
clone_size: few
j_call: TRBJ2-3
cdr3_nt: TGTGCCAGCAGCCCCCCCGGGACTAGCGGGGGGGCGACAGATACGCAGTATTTT
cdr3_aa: CASSPPGTSGGATDTQYF

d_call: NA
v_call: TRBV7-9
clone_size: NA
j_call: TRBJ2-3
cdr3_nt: TGTGTCAGCAAGGGCGGGATGAGGGCAGATACGCAGTATTTT
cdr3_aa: CVSKGGMRADTQYF

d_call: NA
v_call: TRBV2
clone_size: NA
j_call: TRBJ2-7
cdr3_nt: TGTGCCAGCACGGGCAGCCAGTCTCTCGCCGTCGAGCAGTACTTC
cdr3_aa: CASTGSQSLAVEQYF

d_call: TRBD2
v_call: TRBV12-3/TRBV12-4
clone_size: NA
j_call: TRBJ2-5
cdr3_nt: TGTGCCAGCAGTCTTAGACTAGCGGAACAAGAGACCCAGTACTTC
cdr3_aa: CASSLRLAEQETQYF

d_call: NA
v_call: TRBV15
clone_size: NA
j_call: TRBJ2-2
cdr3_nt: TGTGCCACCATGAGCACCGGGGAGCTGTTTTTT
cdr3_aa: CATMSTGELFF

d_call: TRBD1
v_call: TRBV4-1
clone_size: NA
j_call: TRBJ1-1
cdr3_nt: TGCGCCAGCAGCCATTACAGGGGTAATGAAGCTTTCTTT
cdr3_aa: CASSHYRGNEAFF

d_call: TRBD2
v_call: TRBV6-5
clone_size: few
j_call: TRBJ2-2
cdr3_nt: TGTGCCAGCAGTTACAAGGGACTAGCGGGACCTTCGGACACCGGGGAGCTGTTTTTT
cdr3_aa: CASSYKGLAGPSDTGELFF

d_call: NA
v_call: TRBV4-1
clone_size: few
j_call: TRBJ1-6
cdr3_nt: TGCGCCAGCAGCCAAAAGGGAGCGGTCTCGGGGTCACCCCTCCACTTT
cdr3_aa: CASSQKGAVSGSPLHF

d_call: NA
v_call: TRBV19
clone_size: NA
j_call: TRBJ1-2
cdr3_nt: TGTGCCAGTAGTGGGAACCGAGGCTACACCTTC
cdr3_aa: CASSGNRGYTF

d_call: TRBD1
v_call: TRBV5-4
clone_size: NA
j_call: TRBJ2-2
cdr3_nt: TGTGCCAGCATAGGGGACAGGAACACCGGGGAGCTGTTTTTT
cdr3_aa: CASIGDRNTGELFF

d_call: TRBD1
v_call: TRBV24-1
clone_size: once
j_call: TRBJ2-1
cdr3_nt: TGTGCCACCAACCAGGGACAGCACAATGAGCAGTTCTTC
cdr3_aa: CATNQGQHNEQFF

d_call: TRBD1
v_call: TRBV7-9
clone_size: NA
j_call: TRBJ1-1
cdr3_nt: TGTGCCAGCAGCGAGGGACAGGGCCGATCCTACACTGAAGCTTTCTTT
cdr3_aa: CASSEGQGRSYTEAFF

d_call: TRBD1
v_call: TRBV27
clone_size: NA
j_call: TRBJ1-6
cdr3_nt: TGTGCCAGCAGTTTACGGGACAGGGGCGGTTCACCCCTCCACTTT
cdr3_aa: CASSLRDRGGSPLHF

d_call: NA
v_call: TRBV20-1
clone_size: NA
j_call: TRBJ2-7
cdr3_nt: TGCAGTGCTAGAGCTGCCTACGAGCAGTACTTC
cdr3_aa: CSARAAYEQYF

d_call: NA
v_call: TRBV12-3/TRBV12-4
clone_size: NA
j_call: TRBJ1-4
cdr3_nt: TGTGCCAGCAGTTTAGTCGGGAGGGCAGAACTGTTTTTT
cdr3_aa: CASSLVGRAELFF

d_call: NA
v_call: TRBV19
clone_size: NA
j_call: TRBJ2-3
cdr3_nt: TGTGCCAGTAGTATAGAGACAGTCTACACAGATACGCAGTATTTT
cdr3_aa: CASSIETVYTDTQYF

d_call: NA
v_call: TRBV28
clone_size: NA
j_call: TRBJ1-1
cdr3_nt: TGTGCCAGCAGACGCCTGACAGGAGCAAACACTGAAGCTTTCTTT
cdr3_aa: CASRRLTGANTEAFF